This T cell receptor (beta chain) emerged from a study of T cell clones after liver transplantation. Overall study: Post-transplant blood was tracked for graft-donor-reactive T cell clones identified in a pre-transplant mixed lymphocyte reaction. HCV positivity affected three of eight recipients; the rest lacked autoimmune or viral indications. Draws occurred before transplant, before withdrawal, and after complete or failed withdrawal. Study-level results: A significant post-transplant drop in circulating graft-donor-reactive CD4 TCRbeta sequences occurred in most of the 8 subjects.

In regard to this clone: Its cognate antigen is unknown.

This CDR3 spans 11 amino acids. V lost 4 bases and J lost 3, with 4 bases in between. CDR1 is MDHEN and CDR2 is SYDVKM in the germline V gene. Data came from immunoSEQ multiplex PCR; TCRdb stores just in-frame clones and leaves some out. The sample carries 75,000 to 100,000 clones, 82% recorded once. Sequences were derived from CD4+ T cells from blood, sampled 45 to 47 months after liver transplant. This receptor was identified in a human patient who received a liver transplant. Certain T cells may be donor cells from the graft. The chain recombines TRBV28 with TRBJ2-7; D remains unclear. In DNA, the CDR3 is TGTGCCAGCAGTTCCATCTACGAGCAGTACTTC. Protein product: CASSSIYEQYF.